Shown below are 18 T cell receptor beta chains from a single sample sequenced in a study of control samples from healthy donors and cancer patients. Here immunoSEQ multiplex PCR was the method, and the copy in TCRdb shows in-frame clones only, minus some. Among 150,000 or so clones listed, around 95% were seen once. The specimen was blood. All receptors come from a middle-aged man in good health.

V and J are TRBV7-9 and TRBJ1-4; D gene ambiguous. The ends were cut back, 3 bases at V and 4 bases at J, with 12 bases in the middle. The CDR3 runs to 15 residues. Germline V lookup: CDR1 SEHNR, CDR2 FQNEAQ (reference sequence). Here the CDR3 DNA reads TGTGCCAGCAGCTTCCCCGACGGTATTAATGAAAAACTGTTTTTT. Translation gives CASSFPDGINEKLFF.

J is TRBJ1-2 and V is TRBV5-1; D call uncertain. The germline gives CDR1 SGHRS, CDR2 YFSETQ. V shed 1 base and J shed 6 bases, with 7 bases lying between them. The CDR3 has 12 residues. The CDR3 here is CASSLNGDGYTF. The CDR3 DNA reads as TGCGCCAGCAGCTTGAACGGGGATGGCTACACCTTC.

The rearrangement joins TRBV25-1 to TRBJ2-3, with D uncertain. Germline CDR1 MGHDK, CDR2 SYGVNS. Deletions cut 5 bases from V and 0 bases from J, with 12 bases between. The CDR3 is 15 residues long. CDR3 amino acids: CASSFGILSTDTQYF. CDR3 nucleotide sequence: TGTGCCAGCAGTTTTGGCATCCTTAGCACAGATACGCAGTATTTT.

The chain couples TRBV7-2 to TRBJ1-1; possibly TRBD1 for D (5 bases). Germline V gene lookup returns CDR1 SGHTA and CDR2 FQGNSA. This CDR3 is 14 amino acids long. V gave up 3 bases and J gave up 4 bases, with 12 bases separating them. CDR3 amino acids: CASSFVGAGTEAFF. CDR3 coding DNA: TGTGCCAGCAGCTTTGTAGGGGCTGGCACTGAAGCTTTCTTT.

This chain uses TRBV6-1 with TRBJ1-1; 7 nucleotides align to TRBD1. The length of the CDR3 is 17 residues. V lost 2 bases, J lost 6 bases, and 15 bases stayed unmatched. Germline loops: CDR1 MNHNS, CDR2 SASEGT. This chain's CDR3 is CASSEQGYRGRTAEAFF. DNA of the CDR3: TGTGCCAGCAGTGAACAGGGATACAGGGGTCGGACCGCTGAAGCTTTCTTT.

This clone was counted once. In DNA, the CDR3 is TGTGCCAGCAGTGAAGCGCTTGGGGTAATCGGGGGCTACACCTTC. Its protein is CASSEALGVIGGYTF. This rearrangement joins TRBV2 to TRBJ1-2; D unclear. The CDR3 has 15 residues. Trimming left V 0 bases short and J 8 bases short, with 16 bases between. Germline V lookup: CDR1 SNHLY, CDR2 FYNNEI.

The chain links TRBV25-1 to TRBJ2-7; TRBD1 might be the D (5 bases). In germline, CDR1 is MGHDK, CDR2 SYGVNS. Between the trimmed V and J ends, which lost 5 bases and 2 bases, there was a span of 10 bases. This CDR3 is 13 amino acids long. CDR3 sequence reads: CASSQGEAYEQYF. The CDR3 nucleotides read TGTGCCAGCAGTCAGGGTGAGGCCTACGAGCAGTACTTC.

This chain connects TRBV5-1 to TRBJ1-1; possibly TRBD1 for D (6 bases). Trimming took 2 bases from V and 5 from J, leaving 10 bases between them. The CDR3 is made up of 13 amino acids. CDR1 and CDR2 from the germline V gene are SGHRS and YFSETQ. CDR3 in amino acids: CASSLSRGTEAFF. In DNA form, the CDR3 reads TGCGCCAGCAGCTTAAGTAGGGGGACTGAAGCTTTCTTT.

The rearrangement links TRBV15 to TRBJ2-7, with TRBD1 matching 8 bases. Germline V CDR1 and CDR2: LNHNV, YYDKDF (reference sequence). V was pared by 5 bases and J by 2 bases, with 2 bases of the junction left unmatched. This CDR3 spans 13 amino acids. CDR3 loop: CATSGDRPYEQYF. The CDR3 DNA is TGTGCCACCAGCGGGGACAGGCCCTACGAGCAGTACTTC.

The table lists this clone with a count of one. The chain employs TRBV14 and TRBJ1-1; D is uncertain. Germline lookup yields CDR1 SGHDN and CDR2 FVKESK. V was clipped by 6 bases and J by 0 bases, with 11 bases between them. CDR3 size: 14 residues. The CDR3 DNA is TGTGCCAGCAGTCAACTGGGCCTGAACACTGAAGCTTTCTTT. It specifies CASSQLGLNTEAFF.

The chain joins TRBV30 to TRBJ1-4; D might be TRBD1 (6 bases). From germline, CDR1 is GTSNPN and CDR2 SVGIG (reference sequence). The CDR3 has 15 residues. V lost 6 bases to trimming and J lost 0 bases, with 14 bases between them. CDR3 DNA sequence: TGTGCCTGCTCCTGGAACAGGGCAACTAATGAAAAACTGTTTTTT. Translation: CACSWNRATNEKLFF.

The V gene is TRBV5-1, the J gene TRBJ2-7; D unresolved. Germline V gene lookup returns CDR1 SGHRS and CDR2 YFSETQ. V dropped 1 base and J dropped 6 bases, with 11 bases sitting between them. The CDR3 consists of 13 residues. The DNA of the CDR3 is TGCGCCAGCAGCTTGCAGATCGACGGCGAGCAGTACTTC. This translates into CASSLQIDGEQYF. The whole variable domain, remainder taken from reference TRBV5-1 and TRBJ2-7, is KAGVTQTPRYLIKTRGQQVTLSCSPISGHRSVSWYQQTPGQGLQFLFEYFSETQRNKGNFPGRFSGRQFSNSRSEMNVSTLELGDSALYLCASSLQIDGEQYFGPGTRLTVT.

This chain uses TRBV7-9 with TRBJ2-1, with TRBD2 as a possible D gene (5 bases). Germline V gives CDR1 SEHNR, CDR2 FQNEAQ (reference sequence). V was clipped by 2 bases and J by 6 bases, with 8 bases between them. This CDR3 has 13 amino acids. The CDR3 DNA reads TGTGCCAGCAGCTTAACGGGGTTCAATGAGCAGTTCTTC. This encodes CASSLTGFNEQFF.

The genes are TRBV25-1 and TRBJ1-1, with 7 bases fitting TRBD1. The V segment lost 3 bases and the J segment 5 bases; nucleotides outside the gene matches: 12. This CDR3 contains 16 residues. Germline V gene sequence: CDR1 MGHDK, CDR2 SYGVNS. The CDR3 loop is CASSDPRQGGRTEAFF. The DNA of the CDR3 is TGTGCCAGCAGTGACCCCCGACAGGGTGGTCGGACTGAAGCTTTCTTT. Based on the CDR3 plus reference TRBV25-1 and TRBJ1-1, the full variable domain is EADIYQTPRYLVIGTGKKITLECSQTMGHDKMYWYQQDPGMELHLIHYSYGVNSTEKGDLSSESTVSRIRTEHFPLTLESARPSHTSQYLCASSDPRQGGRTEAFFGQGTRLTVV.

The gene calls are TRBV6-5 and TRBJ1-4, with 7 bases lining up with TRBD1. Trimming took 7 bases from V and 8 from J; bases not matched to a gene: 4. Per the germline V gene, CDR1 is MNHEY and CDR2 is SVGAGI. CDR3 length equals 12 residues. The CDR3 DNA reads as TGTGCCAGCACAGGGGGAGGCGAAAAACTGTTTTTT. Residues: CASTGGGEKLFF.

The V and J genes are TRBV19 and TRBJ2-7; TRBD2 agrees at 8 bases. The CDR3 sequence is 15 residues long. Losses at the gene ends were 7 bases for V and 4 bases for J; bases not matched to a gene: 12. Germline loops: CDR1 LNHDA, CDR2 SQIVND (reference sequence). The CDR3: CASTPAAGGGYEQYF. CDR3 coding DNA: TGTGCCAGTACCCCAGCCGCCGGGGGGGGATACGAGCAGTACTTC.

Here the CDR3 DNA reads TGTGCCAGCAGCTTAGTGGCTTCAGATACGCAGTATTTT. This gives the protein CASSLVASDTQYF. The chain uses TRBV7-2 and TRBJ2-3, with D uncertain. Germline V gene sequence: CDR1 SGHTA, CDR2 FQGNSA. V was pared by 1 base and J by 4 bases, with 6 bases between. The CDR3 sequence is 13 residues long.

The chain is built from TRBV6-5 and TRBJ1-1, with 8 bases that match TRBD1. The CDR3 has 14 residues. Germline trimming cut 6 bases from V and 9 bases from J; bases unmatched to any gene: 12. CDR1 and CDR2 (germline): MNHEY, SVGAGI. CDR3 nucleotide sequence: TGTGCCAGCAGCTACGACTCCGGACAGGGACAAGCTTTCTTT. It specifies CASSYDSGQGQAFF.